The clone carrying this TCR beta chain was found a few times. The target antigen is unknown. This specimen belongs to a study of T cells after yellow fever vaccination. General observations from the study: The bulk population could contribute abundant contaminating clonotypes to FACS-sorted repertoires.

Trimming removed 0 bases from V and 6 bases from J, with 9 bases in between. The CDR3 runs to 14 residues. The germline gives CDR1 MGHRA, CDR2 YSYEKL. In TCRdb, the 5' RACE reads were re-called with MiXCR into one record per CDR3 protein. The sample lists about 50,000 distinct CDR3 sequences; roughly 7.5% were seen once. The TCR originated in a man aged 18 to 29 who received the YFV17D yellow fever vaccine. The V gene is TRBV4-1, the J gene TRBJ1-5; no clear D gene. Sequencing used CD8+ T cells sorted from PBMCs, obtained roughly 15 days after the first yellow fever vaccination. The CDR3 DNA is TGCGCCAGCAGCCAAGACCCGACGGTTCAGCCCCAGCATTTT. It specifies CASSQDPTVQPQHF.